The clone carrying this TCR beta chain occurred a few times. Antigen specificity is unknown. The record originates from a study of response to subunit inactivated influenza vaccine. TCRdb recomputed calls from the RT-PCR reads with MiXCR, one row per CDR3 protein. The sample records more than 150,000 distinct CDR3 sequences, approximately 8.7% being singletons. CDR1 is ENHRY and CDR2 is SYGVKD in the germline V gene. J lost 7 bases, V lost 9 bases, and 3 bases had no gene match. This CDR3 spans 13 amino acids. General study results and limits: With each seasonal influenza vaccination, the authors suggested, few new T cells are recruited.

The clonotype was recovered from a man between 45 and 60 years old who received an inactivated influenza vaccine. Sequenced material: non-naive T cells sorted from PBMCs, taken on the day of vaccination. This chain uses TRBV10-3 with TRBJ2-2; TRBD1 aligns across 12 bases. The CDR3 DNA follows: TGTGCCATTGGGACAGGGGGCGACGGGGAGCTGTTTTTT. It codes for CAIGTGGDGELFF.